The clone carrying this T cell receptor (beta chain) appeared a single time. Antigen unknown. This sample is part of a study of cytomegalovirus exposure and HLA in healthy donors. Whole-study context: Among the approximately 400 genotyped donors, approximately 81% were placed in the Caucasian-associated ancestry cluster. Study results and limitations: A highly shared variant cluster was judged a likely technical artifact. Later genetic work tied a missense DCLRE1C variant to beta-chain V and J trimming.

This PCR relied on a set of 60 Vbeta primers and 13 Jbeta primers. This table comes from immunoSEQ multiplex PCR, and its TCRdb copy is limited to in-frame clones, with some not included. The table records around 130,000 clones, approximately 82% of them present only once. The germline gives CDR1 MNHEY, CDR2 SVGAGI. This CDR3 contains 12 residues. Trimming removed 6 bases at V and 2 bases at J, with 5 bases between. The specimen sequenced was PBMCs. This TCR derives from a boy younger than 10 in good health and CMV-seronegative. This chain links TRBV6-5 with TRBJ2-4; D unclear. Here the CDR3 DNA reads TGTGCCAGCAGAACATCCAAAAACATTCAGTACTTC. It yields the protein CASRTSKNIQYF.